This TCR beta chain was documented in a study of CD8 T cells in Susac syndrome. Reverse transcription of roughly 0.5 to 1 ug RNA was carried out with random hexamers. A multiplex approach, immunoSEQ multiplex PCR, amplified TCR beta CDR3 across 54 Vbeta and 13 Jbeta. A single record per CDR3 protein comes from TCRdb applying MiXCR to the immunoSEQ multiplex PCR reads. The repertoire has 100,000 to 150,000 distinct CDR3 sequences, about 95% of them found once; the top ten carry 0.087%. As concerns this clonotype: Its specificity is not known.

Controls were healthy donors chosen to match patients in age and sex. Study-wide results and limits: Individuals included in the TCR sequencing and HLA analysis were acknowledged by the study to be relatively few in number.

CDR1 and CDR2 from the germline V gene are LGHNA and YNFKEQ. V was trimmed by 0 bases and J by 0 bases, leaving 11 bases between them. CDR3 length: 16 amino acids. This TCR came from a human donor in good health. The sample consisted of CD4+ T cells from PBMCs. The rearrangement links TRBV4-2 to TRBJ1-1; a weak D match, TRBD1 (5 bases). The CDR3 nucleotides read TGTGCCAGCAGCCAAGATCTGGGGGAATTGAACACTGAAGCTTTCTTT. This encodes CASSQDLGELNTEAFF.